These 26 T cell receptor beta chains were sequenced from one sample in a study of response to subunit inactivated influenza vaccine. From the RT-PCR reads, TCRdb called clonotypes with MiXCR, one entry per CDR3 protein. Of just over 300,000 distinct CDR3 sequences listed, roughly 22% are singletons. Source: PBMCs from blood, taken roughly 20 months after vaccination. Every receptor here comes from a man aged 50 to 75 who received an inactivated influenza vaccine.

CDR3: CSARALANYGYTF. CDR3 sequence (DNA): TGCAGTGCTAGAGCACTAGCTAACTATGGCTACACCTTC. The chain is built from TRBV20-1 and TRBJ1-2; D ambiguous. Germline assignment: CDR1 DFQATT and CDR2 SNEGSKA (reference sequence). The CDR3 contains 13 residues. V was clipped by 1 base and J by 0 bases, with 6 bases between them.

This clonotype was picked up a small number of times. The chain recombines TRBV6-2 or TRBV6-3 with TRBJ1-5; D not resolved. This CDR3 is built from 18 residues. Looked up from germline, CDR1 is MNHEY and CDR2 is SVGEGT. V gave up 0 bases and J gave up 0 bases, with 15 bases separating them. CDR3 loop: CASSYSRAESYSNQPQHF. For the CDR3, the DNA is TGTGCCAGCAGTTACTCGAGAGCGGAGAGTTATAGCAATCAGCCCCAGCATTTT.

This clonotype was counted between two and nine times. The V call is TRBV9, the J call TRBJ2-1; no definite D call. The CDR3 contains 15 residues. Germline assignment: CDR1 SGDLS and CDR2 YYNGEE. V lost 3 bases and J lost 1, with 11 bases in between. CDR3 residues: CASSARVESYNEQFF. The DNA for the CDR3 is TGTGCCAGCAGCGCCCGCGTCGAATCCTACAATGAGCAGTTCTTC.

The V call is TRBV6-5, the J call TRBJ1-1; D gene uncertain. Germline V gene sequence: CDR1 MNHEY, CDR2 SVGAGI. This CDR3 is built from 15 residues. V gave up 2 bases and J gave up 1 base, with 11 bases separating them. CDR3: CASSYGIATNTEAFF. The CDR3 bases are TGTGCCAGCAGTTACGGAATAGCGACGAACACTGAAGCTTTCTTT.

The sample holds a few counts of this clonotype. The rearrangement joins TRBV3-1 to TRBJ1-5; no clear D gene. The germline V gene encodes CDR1 LGHDT and CDR2 YNNKEL (reference sequence). There are 17 residues in the CDR3. Trimming stripped 6 bases from V and 0 bases from J, with 18 bases between. CDR3 sequence: CASSLGSSLYSNQPQHF. The DNA for the CDR3 is TGTGCCAGCAGTCTCGGGAGCAGTCTGTATAGCAATCAGCCCCAGCATTTT. The variable domain in full, with the rest retrieved from reference TRBV3-1 and TRBJ1-5, is DTAVSQTPKYLVTQMGNDKSIKCEQNLGHDTMYWYKQDSKKFLKIMFSYNNKELIINETVPNRFSPKSPDKAHLNLHINSLELGDSAVYFCASSLGSSLYSNQPQHFGDGTRLSIL.

The chain joins TRBV9 to TRBJ2-7, with 7 nucleotides matching TRBD1. CDR3 length: 15 amino acids. The V and J ends lost 4 bases and 2 bases, in that order; junction bases with no gene match: 9. Germline CDR1 SGDLS, CDR2 YYNGEE. DNA for the CDR3: TGTGCCAGCAGCCCCGGGGACAGCGCAACCTACGAGCAGTACTTC. Protein: CASSPGDSATYEQYF.

The chain couples TRBV12-3 or TRBV12-4 to TRBJ2-3; TRBD1 matches 9 bases. V lost 6 bases and J lost 1; bases outside the gene matches: 5. The CDR3 is made up of 15 amino acids. The CDR3 sequence: CASRKQGAGTDTQYF. The DNA of the CDR3 is TGTGCCAGCAGAAAACAGGGGGCTGGCACAGATACGCAGTATTTT.

This clonotype was counted only a few times. The chain joins TRBV20-1 to TRBJ2-7, with 7 bases matching TRBD1. From germline, CDR1 is DFQATT and CDR2 SNEGSKA (reference sequence). Unmatched junction bases numbered 10, after V lost 6 bases and J lost 2 bases. The CDR3 length is 14 residues. The CDR3 is CSAEGQMGTYEQYF. Written as DNA, the CDR3 is TGCAGTGCAGAGGGACAGATGGGGACCTACGAGCAGTACTTC.

This clonotype was seen a handful of times. V usage is TRBV5-6 and J usage is TRBJ2-7, with TRBD2 matching 8 bases. V shed 2 bases, J shed 1 base, and the junction held 8 bases outside the gene matches. CDR1 and CDR2 (germline): SGHDT, YYEEEE. This CDR3 is 16 amino acids long. The CDR3 here is CASSFLGLGLSYEQYF. CDR3 bases: TGTGCCAGCAGCTTTTTGGGACTAGGGCTATCCTACGAGCAGTACTTC.

The chain is built from TRBV28 and TRBJ2-6, with 8 bases that match TRBD1. The J segment lost 0 bases and the V segment lost 7 bases, leaving 11 bases of the junction unmatched. The CDR3 sequence is 18 residues long. Germline V gives CDR1 MDHEN, CDR2 SYDVKM. CDR3 amino acids: CASTGTTGDFSGANVLTF. The CDR3, as DNA: TGTGCCAGCACCGGAACGACAGGGGATTTCTCTGGGGCCAACGTCCTGACTTTC.

This clonotype was seen at least ten times. The chain uses TRBV6-2 or TRBV6-3 and TRBJ1-5; a weak D match, TRBD1 (5 bases). The CDR3 spans 18 residues. Trimming left V 3 bases short and J 0 bases short, with 18 bases between. Per germline, CDR1 MNHEY and CDR2 SVGEGT. Here the CDR3 DNA reads TGTGCCAGCAGTTATTTCCTCGGGACGCCAAATAGCAATCAGCCCCAGCATTTT. Amino acids: CASSYFLGTPNSNQPQHF.

The chain carries TRBV12-3 or TRBV12-4 and TRBJ1-3, with unresolved D. V lost 6 bases to trimming and J lost 4 bases, with 10 bases between them. The CDR3 runs to 13 residues. The CDR3 sequence: CASRPTAGNTIYF. The CDR3 region has the DNA TGTGCCAGCAGACCGACCGCGGGAAACACCATATATTTT.

This clonotype has a handful of counts. The genes are TRBV28 and TRBJ2-2, with D possibly TRBD2 on 6 matching bases. The CDR3 is 15 residues long. V lost 6 bases, J lost 7 bases, and 18 bases lay in between. The V gene's germline CDR1 is MDHEN and CDR2 SYDVKM. The CDR3 loop reads CASSSGSGVFGELFF. As DNA, the CDR3 is TGTGCCAGCAGCTCCGGATCGGGGGTTTTCGGGGAGCTGTTTTTT. Variable domain in full (rest from reference TRBV28 and TRBJ2-2): DVKVTQSSRYLVKRTGEKVFLECVQDMDHENMFWYRQDPGLGLRLIYFSYDVKMKEKGDIPEGYSVSREKKERFSLILESASTNQTSMYLCASSSGSGVFGELFFGEGSRLTVL.

The chain combines TRBV28 with TRBJ2-2; 10 bases line up with TRBD1. V gave up 6 bases and J gave up 6 bases; unmatched junction bases: 10. Per germline, CDR1 MDHEN and CDR2 SYDVKM. The CDR3 runs 16 residues. CDR3 in amino acids: CASSLHSGTGAGELFF. CDR3 coding DNA: TGTGCCAGCAGCCTTCACTCCGGGACAGGGGCCGGGGAGCTGTTTTTT.

The table lists this clonotype with many counts. The J gene is TRBJ1-1, the V gene TRBV12-3 or TRBV12-4, with D perhaps matching TRBD1 (6 bases). Trimming shortened V by 5 bases and J by 7 bases, and 17 bases separated the two germline ends. This CDR3 is built from 14 residues. The CDR3 protein is CASSLGAGHVEAFF. CDR3 DNA: TGTGCCAGCAGTCTAGGGGCGGGACATGTTGAAGCTTTCTTT.

This clonotype has ten or more counts. V usage is TRBV20-1 and J usage is TRBJ2-1; 10 positions match TRBD2. The CDR3 consists of 15 residues. The V gene's germline CDR1 is DFQATT and CDR2 SNEGSKA (reference sequence). Losses at the gene ends were 5 bases for V and 4 bases for J; bases not matched to a gene: 8. In nucleotides, the CDR3 is TGCAGTGCTTCCGCTAGCGGGAGAGCTTACAATGAGCAGTTCTTC. Translated, it gives CSASASGRAYNEQFF.

In the case of this clonotype: The conserved phenylalanine or tryptophan normally closing the CDR3 is absent here, so this likely arose from a read error. The rearrangement joins TRBV3-1 to TRBJ2-1; no firm D call. Germline V lookup: CDR1 LGHDT, CDR2 YNNKEL (reference sequence). This CDR3 region has 16 residues. Trimming took off 0 bases at V and 2 bases at J, with 11 bases between the two ends. In DNA form, the CDR3 reads TGTGCCAGCAGCCAAGATCTGAAAGGTCCCTACAATGAGCAGTTCTGC. This codes for CASSQDLKGPYNEQFC.

The sample holds many counts of this clonotype. The chain joins TRBV25-1 to TRBJ1-1; D gene ambiguous. This CDR3 has 11 amino acids. V was cut by 3 bases and J by 3 bases, with 2 bases left in between. Germline loops: CDR1 MGHDK, CDR2 SYGVNS. CDR3 sequence: CASSEYTEAFF. The CDR3 DNA follows: TGTGCCAGCAGTGAGTACACTGAAGCTTTCTTT.

This chain connects TRBV6-6 to TRBJ1-1; TRBD1 is a possible D gene (6 bases). In germline, CDR1 is MNHNY, CDR2 SVGAGI (reference sequence). The V and J ends lost 5 bases and 10 bases respectively, with 17 bases between them. This CDR3 has 13 residues. CDR3 residues: CASSRDTLGVAFF. The CDR3 DNA follows: TGTGCCAGCAGTCGGGACACACTAGGGGTAGCTTTCTTT.

This clonotype turned up a few times. The chain recombines TRBV10-1 with TRBJ1-1, with D hard to call. The CDR3 sequence is 13 residues long. Germline-derived CDR1 and CDR2 are WNHNN and SYGVQD (reference sequence). Trimming shortened V by 1 base and J by 6 bases, and 9 bases separated the two germline ends. CDR3 loop: CASSEYPRSEAFF. The CDR3 DNA sequence: TGCGCCAGCAGTGAGTACCCAAGGTCTGAAGCTTTCTTT.

The table lists this clonotype with a few counts. As DNA, the CDR3 is TGTGCCAGCAGTACCCCCACCGGGACAGGGGGAGGCGAGCAGTACTTC. This gives the protein CASSTPTGTGGGEQYF. The V and J genes are TRBV2 and TRBJ2-7, with 11 bases that match TRBD1. V lost 5 bases to trimming and J lost 6 bases; unmatched junction nucleotides: 12. The CDR3 covers 16 residues. Germline V CDR1 and CDR2: SNHLY, FYNNEI.

The chain joins TRBV7-9 to TRBJ1-6; D not resolved. V was clipped by 1 base and J by 8 bases, with 12 bases between them. Germline V gives CDR1 SEHNR, CDR2 FQNEAQ (reference sequence). The CDR3 is 15 residues long. DNA for the CDR3: TGTGCCAGCAGCTTAGAGGGCCCGCGGGATTCACCCCTCCACTTT. This translates into CASSLEGPRDSPLHF.

The chain carries TRBV5-1 and TRBJ2-5; D not certain. V dropped 6 bases and J dropped 2 bases, with 14 bases sitting between them. CDR1 SGHRS and CDR2 YFSETQ come from the germline V gene. The CDR3 loop spans 14 amino acids. Here the CDR3 reads CASKVASVQETQYF. The CDR3, as DNA: TGCGCCAGCAAGGTCGCCAGCGTACAAGAGACCCAGTACTTC.

This clonotype was picked up a small number of times. The chain links TRBV20-1 to TRBJ1-4; maybe TRBD1 (6 bases). This CDR3 is 14 amino acids long. V lost 3 bases and J 4 bases, leaving 12 bases between the germline ends. Germline-derived CDR1 and CDR2 are DFQATT and SNEGSKA (reference sequence). In DNA, the CDR3 is TGCAGTGCTAGCCGACAGGATCTTAATGAAAAACTGTTTTTT. Its translation: CSASRQDLNEKLFF.

This clonotype was observed many times. The chain joins TRBV6-5 to TRBJ1-2; the D gene is possibly TRBD1 (5 bases). CDR3 length: 15 amino acids. The ends were cut back, 0 bases at V and 4 bases at J, with 12 bases in the middle. Looked up from germline, CDR1 is MNHEY and CDR2 is SVGAGI. CDR3 in DNA: TGTGCCAGCAGTTACTCGATCAGGGTCGGCTATGGCTACACCTTC. This encodes CASSYSIRVGYGYTF.

By proportion, this clonotype is large. V gene TRBV2 combines with J gene TRBJ2-1, with 10 bases identical to TRBD1. This CDR3 has 14 amino acids. Per germline, CDR1 SNHLY and CDR2 FYNNEI. The junction had 4 bases not matched to a gene; V was cut back by 5 bases and J by 6 bases. For the CDR3, the DNA is TGTGCCAGCAGTACGGACAGGGGGATCAATGAGCAGTTCTTC. Amino acid sequence: CASSTDRGINEQFF.